These 18 T cell receptor beta chains were all obtained from the same sample, sequenced in a study of T cells in Graves' hyperthyroidism and ophthalmopathy. Amplified regions were TCR beta CDR3 sequences from RNA transcripts. The HTBI primer set served for first-round RT-PCR of the TCR CDR3. MiXCR, run by TCRdb on the multiplex PCR reads, gives a single entry per CDR3 protein. The table shows roughly 700,000 distinct CDR3 sequences, with roughly 15% occurring only once. Material for sequencing was blood. The receptors come from a woman aged 18-35 years with Graves' hyperthyroidism.

This clonotype was picked up many times. V usage is TRBV12-3 or TRBV12-4 and J usage is TRBJ2-2, with 7 bases aligning to TRBD1. The CDR3 is 18 residues long. Trimming removed 5 bases from V and 3 bases from J; junction bases left unmatched: 15. The CDR3: CASSPSLKDRRHTGELFF. The CDR3 DNA sequence: TGTGCCAGCAGTCCGTCCCTGAAGGACAGGCGGCACACCGGGGAGCTGTTTTTT.

This clonotype was seen at least ten times. The chain employs TRBV6-1 and TRBJ1-4; 9 positions match TRBD1. Trimming removed 7 bases from V and 6 bases from J; junction bases left unmatched: 6. This CDR3 contains 14 residues. Per the germline V gene, CDR1 is MNHNS and CDR2 is SASEGT. The CDR3 loop reads CASTSGTGYEKLFF. CDR3 bases: TGTGCCAGCACCTCCGGGACAGGGTATGAAAAACTGTTTTTT.

In this sample, this clonotype turned up a few times. The chain employs TRBV19 and TRBJ1-1; the D is unclear. Trimming left V 3 bases short and J 4 bases short, with 18 bases between. Germline V gene data show CDR1 as LNHDA and CDR2 as SQIVND (reference sequence). The CDR3 has 16 amino acids. This chain's CDR3 is CASSIPGPGWITEAFF. CDR3 DNA sequence: TGTGCCAGTAGTATCCCGGGTCCCGGGTGGATCACTGAAGCTTTCTTT.

This clonotype was seen a few times. Possible read error: a much larger clone is one base away. For the CDR3, the DNA is TGTGCCAGCAGGGGGGACAGGCCTTTCTCCGAGCGATCCCCTAGCACAGATGCGCAGTATTTT. Translation: CASRGDRPFSERSPSTDAQYF. The chain employs TRBV2 and TRBJ2-3, with 8 bases lining up with TRBD1. From germline, CDR1 is SNHLY and CDR2 FYNNEI. The CDR3 has 21 residues.

This clonotype was found many times. V gene TRBV6-2 or TRBV6-3 combines with J gene TRBJ2-1, with TRBD2 matching 7 bases. Germline V CDR1 and CDR2: MNHEY, SVGEGT. The CDR3 is made up of 14 amino acids. Germline trimming cut 2 bases from V and 9 bases from J; bases unmatched to any gene: 7. CDR3 DNA: TGTGCCAGCAGTTACCCCGGTTGGGAGGGTGAGCAGTTCTTC. This encodes CASSYPGWEGEQFF.

The V and J genes are TRBV2 and TRBJ1-1; 10 nucleotides line up with TRBD1. Germline trimming cut 3 bases from V and 1 base from J; bases unmatched to any gene: 5. Germline CDR1 is SNHLY and CDR2 is FYNNEI. The length of the CDR3 is 16 residues. CDR3 bases: TGTGCCAGCAGTGACGGGACAGGGGTTCCGAACACTGAAGCTTTCTTT. This sequence encodes CASSDGTGVPNTEAFF.

This clonotype was detected only a few times. The V and J genes are TRBV29-1 and TRBJ2-7; D is undetermined. Germline assignment: CDR1 SQVTM and CDR2 ANQGSEA. The CDR3 consists of 12 residues. Trimming took off 1 base at V and 6 bases at J, with 10 bases between the two ends. DNA of the CDR3: TGCAGCGTTGAAGGTTCCGCTGCCGAGCAGTACTTC. Its translation: CSVEGSAAEQYF.

This clonotype has a count of ten or more. The V call is TRBV11-2, the J call TRBJ1-1, with a possible D match to TRBD1 (6 bases). Germline lookup yields CDR1 SGHAT and CDR2 FQNNGV. Between the trimmed V and J ends, which lost 4 bases and 0 bases, there was a span of 15 bases. CDR3 length: 16 amino acids. The CDR3 DNA is TGTGCCAGCAGCTCCTCGACAGGACCCATGAACACTGAAGCTTTCTTT. This codes for CASSSSTGPMNTEAFF.

This clonotype was seen at least ten times. The chain joins TRBV2 to TRBJ1-2; D might be TRBD1 (5 bases). From germline, CDR1 is SNHLY and CDR2 FYNNEI. V lost 6 bases and J lost 4, with 15 bases in between. The CDR3 is 14 residues long. The CDR3 region is CASRAAGTPYGYTF. CDR3 coding DNA: TGTGCCAGCAGGGCCGCCGGGACCCCCTATGGCTACACCTTC.

A remark on this clonotype: Possible read error: a much larger clone is one base away. The chain uses TRBV30 and TRBJ2-1; 7 nucleotides agree with TRBD1. This CDR3 contains 13 residues. The J segment lost 2 bases and the V segment lost 8 bases, leaving 6 bases of the junction unmatched. Per the germline V gene, CDR1 is GTSNPN and CDR2 is SVGIG (reference sequence). The CDR3, as DNA: TGTGCCCAGGCGACAGGGCCCTACAATGAGCAGTTCTTC. Its protein is CAQATGPYNEQFF.

The sample holds many counts of this clonotype. This sequence joins TRBV7-2 and TRBJ2-3; 11 bases line up with TRBD2. Trimming took 5 bases from V and 0 from J; bases not matched to a gene: 22. Germline CDR1 SGHTA, CDR2 FQGNSA. This CDR3 spans 22 amino acids. The DNA of the CDR3 is TGTGCCAGCAGCCCACGGCGGGGTCTGTTAGCGGGAGGGAAACCCAGCACAGATACGCAGTATTTT. It is translated as CASSPRRGLLAGGKPSTDTQYF.

This clonotype was recorded at least ten times. V is TRBV14 and J is TRBJ1-4, with 7 bases aligning to TRBD1. V was pared by 5 bases and J by 4 bases, with 7 bases of the junction left unmatched. This CDR3 is built from 15 residues. Per the germline V gene, CDR1 is SGHDN and CDR2 is FVKESK. The CDR3 loop reads CASSAGGWDNEKLFF. In nucleotides, the CDR3 is TGTGCCAGCAGCGCAGGGGGATGGGATAATGAAAAACTGTTTTTT.

The chain couples TRBV5-1 to TRBJ2-2, with TRBD2 matching 14 bases. After removal of 3 bases from V and 1 base from J, the junction contained 2 bases not matched to a gene. The germline gives CDR1 SGHRS, CDR2 YFSETQ. The CDR3 is 17 residues long. This CDR3 reads CASSWGLAGVNTGELFF. Written as DNA, the CDR3 is TGCGCCAGCAGCTGGGGACTAGCGGGGGTGAACACCGGGGAGCTGTTTTTT.

This clonotype turned up a few times. The CDR3 loop is CSAQRLAGIQETQYF. The CDR3 coding sequence is TGCAGTGCCCAGAGGCTAGCGGGAATTCAAGAGACCCAGTACTTC. The V call is TRBV20-1, the J call TRBJ2-5, with 9 positions matching TRBD2. CDR3 length: 15 residues. V lost 6 bases and J lost 2; bases outside the gene matches: 10. The germline V gene encodes CDR1 DFQATT and CDR2 SNEGSKA (reference sequence).

In its sample, this clonotype was seen a few times. The rearrangement joins TRBV2 to TRBJ1-6; a possible D gene is TRBD1 (5 bases). This CDR3 has 14 amino acids. Germline CDR1 SNHLY, CDR2 FYNNEI. V was shortened by 5 bases and J by 4 bases, with 9 bases between the two germline ends. CDR3 residues: CASSQGVYNSPLHF. In DNA form, the CDR3 reads TGTGCCAGCAGTCAGGGTGTATATAATTCACCCCTCCACTTT.

This clonotype was seen a few times. The V gene is TRBV19, the J gene TRBJ2-1, with 16 bases that match TRBD2. Germline V lookup: CDR1 LNHDA, CDR2 SQIVND (reference sequence). This CDR3 is 19 amino acids long. The V and J ends lost 5 bases and 0 bases, in that order; junction bases with no gene match: 7. The CDR3 DNA reads as TGTGCCAGTAGTGTGGGACTAGCGGGAGGGCCCACCTCCTACAATGAGCAGTTCTTC. Its translation is CASSVGLAGGPTSYNEQFF.

This clonotype has at least ten counts. The chain links TRBV7-9 to TRBJ2-7, with 10 bases fitting TRBD2. The J segment lost 5 bases and the V segment lost 4 bases, leaving 8 bases of the junction unmatched. The CDR3 has 15 residues. Germline CDR1 SEHNR, CDR2 FQNEAQ (reference sequence). CDR3 region: CASSSPSGSFHEQYF. CDR3 DNA sequence: TGTGCCAGCAGCTCCCCTAGCGGGAGTTTCCACGAGCAGTACTTC.

At least ten counts were recorded for this clonotype. The chain joins TRBV30 to TRBJ2-5; D perhaps matches TRBD1 (5 bases). The ends were cut back, 0 bases at V and 5 bases at J, with 7 bases in the middle. The CDR3 length is 12 residues. Looked up from germline, CDR1 is GTSNPN and CDR2 is SVGIG (reference sequence). This CDR3 reads CAWSVKGETQYF. CDR3 coding DNA: TGTGCCTGGAGTGTAAAGGGGGAGACCCAGTACTTC.